A single sample is the source of the 8 T cell receptor beta chains below, sequenced in a study of vaccination and CD4 T cells after COVID-19. Their antigens are not known. The Oncomine TCR Beta short-read assay sequenced DNA from cultured CD4+ T cells. TCRdb reprocessed the PCR reads via MiXCR and lists one record per CDR3 protein. The profile shows about 14,000 distinct CDR3 sequences, 60% of them singletons. The treatment was: approximately 10-day PBMC culture with coronavirus spike peptide pools or control peptides (ViraFEST assay). Sequencing used CD4+ T cells from blood, cultured in vitro. Receptors originate from a human donor who had recovered from COVID-19.

This clonotype was detected only a few times. The chain couples TRBV15 to TRBJ1-2, with 9 bases lining up with TRBD1. After removal of 0 bases from V and 8 bases from J, the junction contained 7 bases not matched to a gene. The germline gives CDR1 LNHNV, CDR2 YYDKDF (reference sequence). This CDR3 is 15 amino acids long. The CDR3 reads CATSRDIQGAGGYTF. CDR3 sequence (DNA): TGTGCCACCAGCAGAGATATACAGGGGGCCGGGGGCTACACCTTC.

This clonotype showed up just a few times. The chain is built from TRBV20-1 and TRBJ2-3; D may be TRBD1 (5 bases). Germline values: CDR1 DFQATT, CDR2 SNEGSKA (reference sequence). The germline V and J ends were trimmed by 2 bases and 6 bases, with 12 bases remaining between them. The CDR3 extends over 13 amino acids. CDR3 sequence: CSARRGSSDTQYF. Here the CDR3 DNA reads TGCAGTGCTAGAAGGGGAAGTTCGGATACGCAGTATTTT.

V is TRBV6-2 or TRBV6-3 and J is TRBJ1-1; no reliable D call. Germline V gene data show CDR1 as MNHEY and CDR2 as SVGEGT. V was shortened by 5 bases and J by 1 base, with 11 bases between the two germline ends. The CDR3 contains 14 residues. Here the CDR3 reads CASSLRASNTEAFF. The CDR3 DNA sequence: TGTGCCAGCAGTCTACGGGCCTCGAACACTGAAGCTTTCTTT.

This clonotype was seen only a few times. The V gene is TRBV20-1, the J gene TRBJ1-4; D not resolved. The germline gives CDR1 DFQATT, CDR2 SNEGSKA (reference sequence). The V and J ends lost 6 bases and 3 bases respectively, with 11 bases between them. The CDR3 spans 13 residues. CDR3 loop: CSARRSANEKLFF. Written as DNA, the CDR3 is TGCAGTGCGCGTCGATCGGCTAATGAAAAACTGTTTTTT.

The chain joins TRBV6-5 to TRBJ1-2, with D perhaps TRBD1 (6 bases). The CDR3 sequence is 17 residues long. Trimming took off 2 bases at V and 3 bases at J, with 19 bases between the two ends. Germline CDR1 and CDR2: MNHEY and SVGAGI. CDR3 amino acids: CASSYNFRDILYYGYTF. CDR3 in DNA: TGTGCCAGCAGTTACAACTTTAGGGACATCCTTTACTATGGCTACACCTTC.

This clonotype showed up just a few times. This rearrangement joins TRBV6-5 to TRBJ1-1, with 9 nucleotides matching TRBD1. This CDR3 spans 15 amino acids. The germline V gene encodes CDR1 MNHEY and CDR2 SVGAGI. After removal of 4 bases from V and 1 base from J, the junction contained 4 bases not matched to a gene. The CDR3 loop is CASSSADRGNTEAFF. The CDR3 coding sequence is TGTGCCAGCAGTTCAGCGGACAGGGGGAACACTGAAGCTTTCTTT.

This rearrangement joins TRBV30 to TRBJ2-5; either TRBD1 or TRBD2 may fit D (5 bases each). Germline loops: CDR1 GTSNPN, CDR2 SVGIG (reference sequence). The CDR3 runs 14 residues. V gave up 1 base and J gave up 7 bases, with 16 bases separating them. The CDR3: CAWSGGRARGTQYF. Here the CDR3 DNA reads TGTGCCTGGAGTGGGGGTAGAGCGAGGGGGACCCAGTACTTC.

The V gene is TRBV4-1, the J gene TRBJ2-1, with D tentatively TRBD2 (6 bases). V gave up 1 base and J gave up 3 bases, with 13 bases separating them. Per germline, CDR1 MGHRA and CDR2 YSYEKL. There are 16 residues in the CDR3. The CDR3 DNA reads TGCGCCAGCAGCCAAGGGAGGGAACTTGTCTACAATGAGCAGTTCTTC. Encoded protein: CASSQGRELVYNEQFF.